These 21 T cell receptor beta chains were all obtained from the same sample, sequenced in a study of blood T cell repertoires in COVID-19. The repertoire was sequenced with immunoSEQ multiplex PCR; TCRdb's copy has only in-frame clones and lacks some. The sample consists of around 300,000 clones, 88% of them appearing once. Specimen: PBMCs or T cells enriched from blood (not recorded which). The receptor source for this set is a woman in her sixties in a cohort exposed to, infected with or recovered from COVID-19 (not recorded which).

This clone was seen once. The chain joins TRBV29-1 to TRBJ1-1; maybe TRBD1 (6 bases). CDR3 size: 13 residues. Germline CDR1 is SQVTM and CDR2 is ANQGSEA. Trimming left V 5 bases short and J 10 bases short, with 20 bases between. The CDR3 loop reads CSVLNVGASRAFF. The CDR3 DNA is TGCAGCGTTCTAAATGTGGGGGCGAGTCGAGCTTTCTTT.

CDR3 coding DNA: TGCGCCAGCAGCTTCCTAGCGGGAGGGAGCTCCTACGAGCAGTACTTC. Translating gives CASSFLAGGSSYEQYF. The gene calls are TRBV5-1 and TRBJ2-7, with 12 bases aligning to TRBD2. CDR1 and CDR2 (germline): SGHRS, YFSETQ. This CDR3 is built from 16 residues. V was clipped by 2 bases and J by 0 bases; unmatched bases: 3.

The gene calls are TRBV7-3 and TRBJ1-3, with TRBD1 identical over 9 bases. The CDR3 totals 18 residues. Germline CDR1 is SGHTA and CDR2 is FQGTGA. After removal of 4 bases from V and 1 base from J, the junction contained 11 bases not matched to a gene. For the CDR3, the DNA is TGTGCCAGCAGCTACCCCCGGGACAGGGAGAAGTCTGGAAACACCATATATTTT. This sequence encodes CASSYPRDREKSGNTIYF.

This chain links TRBV28 with TRBJ1-2; TRBD1 matches 8 bases. Germline CDR1 is MDHEN and CDR2 is SYDVKM. Trimming cost V 5 bases and J 8 bases; bases outside gene matches: 7. This CDR3 is 13 amino acids long. CDR3 residues: CASSRTGTDGYTF. The CDR3 nucleotides are TGTGCCAGCAGTCGGACAGGGACAGACGGCTACACCTTC.

This clone was seen a single time. The rearrangement joins TRBV7-2 to TRBJ2-7; 7 bases fit TRBD1. V shed 2 bases and J 6 bases; nucleotides not matched to a gene: 7. The CDR3 consists of 14 residues. The germline V gene encodes CDR1 SGHTA and CDR2 FQGNSA. The DNA of the CDR3 is TGTGCCAGCAGCTTACGGACAGGTGGGGGCGAGCAGTACTTC. It is translated as CASSLRTGGGEQYF. The full variable domain, its missing parts supplied by reference TRBV7-2 and TRBJ2-7, is GAGVSQSPSNKVTEKGKDVELRCDPISGHTALYWYRQSLGQGLEFLIYFQGNSAPDKSGLPSDRFSAERTGGSVSTLTIQRTQQEDSAVYLCASSLRTGGGEQYFGPGTRLTVT.

The CDR3: CASSADRGGTDTQYF. The CDR3 DNA reads as TGTGCCAGCAGCGCCGACAGGGGCGGAACAGATACGCAGTATTTT. V usage is TRBV2 and J usage is TRBJ2-3; TRBD1 matches at 8 bases. Losses at the gene ends were 6 bases for V and 3 bases for J; bases not matched to a gene: 8. The CDR3 loop spans 15 amino acids. Germline V gene lookup returns CDR1 SNHLY and CDR2 FYNNEI.

The chain links TRBV10-3 to TRBJ1-4, with 7 bases identical to TRBD1. The CDR3 is 15 residues long. V lost 0 bases, J lost 5 bases, and 3 bases stayed unmatched. Germline V gives CDR1 ENHRY, CDR2 SYGVKD. CDR3 bases: TGTGCCATCAGTGAGTCGGACAGGACAAATGAAAAACTGTTTTTT. As protein: CAISESDRTNEKLFF.

The V and J genes are TRBV19 and TRBJ2-3; 7 nucleotides match TRBD2. Germline V lookup: CDR1 LNHDA, CDR2 SQIVND (reference sequence). There are 18 residues in the CDR3. Unmatched junction bases numbered 20, after V lost 6 bases and J lost 5 bases. In DNA, the CDR3 is TGTGCCAGTAGCGATGGCGACCGCGGGGGACCCATCTTAGATACGCAGTATTTT. Protein: CASSDGDRGGPILDTQYF.

The chain has TRBV25-1 and TRBJ1-5, with TRBD1 matching 7 bases. The J segment lost 7 bases and the V segment lost 1 base, leaving 4 bases of the junction unmatched. The CDR3 has 14 amino acids. Germline CDR1 MGHDK, CDR2 SYGVNS. CDR3 nucleotides: TGTGCCAGCAGTGAATTTGAGGGGGCCCAGCCCCAGCATTTT. It yields the protein CASSEFEGAQPQHF.

V and J are TRBV5-1 and TRBJ1-3; weak D call: TRBD1 (5 bases). V was trimmed by 7 bases and J by 1 base, leaving 6 bases between them. Germline CDR1 SGHRS, CDR2 YFSETQ. The CDR3 has 12 amino acids. The chain's CDR3 is CASRGSGNTIYF. In DNA, the CDR3 is TGCGCCAGCCGGGGGTCTGGAAACACCATATATTTT.

The chain links TRBV11-2 to TRBJ1-1; D is possibly TRBD1 (5 bases). The CDR3 covers 13 residues. Germline V CDR1 and CDR2: SGHAT, FQNNGV. The V and J ends lost 1 base and 7 bases respectively, with 10 bases between them. CDR3 coding DNA: TGTGCCAGCAGCTTAGTGGCAGGGATTGAAGCTTTCTTT. The encoded protein is CASSLVAGIEAFF.

CDR3 DNA: TGCAGTGCTAGTCGAGCGGGAAAGTCGTCCTACAATGAGCAGTTCTTC. Translation gives CSASRAGKSSYNEQFF. The chain recombines TRBV20-1 with TRBJ2-1, with TRBD2 matching 7 bases. Germline trimming cut 3 bases from V and 1 base from J; bases unmatched to any gene: 9. The CDR3 has 16 residues. CDR1 is DFQATT, CDR2 SNEGSKA, per germline (reference sequence).

The V call is TRBV19, the J call TRBJ2-5, with TRBD1 identical over 9 bases. CDR3 length equals 17 residues. The ends lost 7 bases at V and 2 bases at J; junction bases unmatched: 14. CDR1 and CDR2 from the germline V gene are LNHDA and SQIVND (reference sequence). CDR3 sequence reads: CASTPRGGTGMQETQYF. The CDR3 region has the DNA TGTGCCAGTACCCCAAGGGGAGGGACAGGGATGCAAGAGACCCAGTACTTC.

The chain carries TRBV19 and TRBJ2-1; TRBD2 matches 7 bases. The J segment lost 4 bases and the V segment lost 5 bases, leaving 5 bases of the junction unmatched. CDR1 and CDR2 from the germline V gene are LNHDA and SQIVND (reference sequence). The CDR3 has 14 amino acids. The DNA of the CDR3 is TGTGCCAGTAGTCAGTCGGGAGGATACAATGAGCAGTTCTTC. Amino acids: CASSQSGGYNEQFF. Drawing the rest from reference TRBV19 and TRBJ2-1, the complete variable domain is DGGITQSPKYLFRKEGQNVTLSCEQNLNHDAMYWYRQDPGQGLRLIYYSQIVNDFQKGDIAEGYSVSREKKESFPLTVTSAQKNPTAFYLCASSQSGGYNEQFFGPGTRLTVL.

The V call is TRBV23-1, the J call TRBJ2-1, with D unresolved. TRBV23-1 is assigned to the ORF class and has an uncertain function. CDR3 length: 20 residues. Between the trimmed V and J ends, which lost 2 bases and 9 bases, there was a span of 32 bases. The CDR3 region is CASSQSSPTEQTPYISEQFF. The CDR3 DNA is TGCGCCAGCAGTCAAAGTTCCCCCACGGAGCAAACCCCCTACATATCTGAGCAGTTCTTC.

The chain joins TRBV27 to TRBJ2-5; 11 bases map to TRBD2. Germline CDR1 is MNHEY and CDR2 is SMNVEV (reference sequence). Unmatched junction bases numbered 11, after V lost 6 bases and J lost 8 bases. The CDR3 spans 15 residues. Here the CDR3 reads CASRLRGLADYTQYF. The CDR3 DNA reads TGTGCCAGCAGACTACGGGGACTAGCGGATTACACCCAGTACTTC.

DNA of the CDR3: TGCGCCAGCAGCTTGCGTACAGGGGATAGTGGTAATGGCTACACCTTC. Its protein product is CASSLRTGDSGNGYTF. The chain uses TRBV5-1 and TRBJ1-2; 7 nucleotides align to TRBD1. The CDR3 has 16 amino acids. Germline V gives CDR1 SGHRS, CDR2 YFSETQ. Trimming took 1 base from V and 6 from J; bases not matched to a gene: 12.

This chain uses TRBV28 with TRBJ1-1; D not certain. The CDR3 runs 11 residues. V lost 7 bases to trimming and J lost 1 base, with 4 bases between them. CDR1 and CDR2 from the germline V gene are MDHEN and SYDVKM. The CDR3 here is CASNKNTEAFF. In nucleotides, the CDR3 is TGTGCCAGCAATAAGAACACTGAAGCTTTCTTT.

This chain connects TRBV9 to TRBJ2-2; D is unresolved. V dropped 4 bases and J dropped 3 bases, with 4 bases sitting between them. The CDR3 is made up of 12 amino acids. Germline CDR1 reads SGDLS; CDR2 reads YYNGEE. CDR3 bases: TGTGCCAGCAGCACACACACCGGGGAGCTGTTTTTT. Its protein product is CASSTHTGELFF.

The table lists this clone with a count of one. J is TRBJ2-1 and V is TRBV11-3; 7 nucleotides line up with TRBD2. This CDR3 spans 15 amino acids. Germline CDR1 reads SGHNT; CDR2 reads YENEEA. The junction had 10 bases not matched to a gene; V was cut back by 5 bases and J by 6 bases. The CDR3 DNA reads as TGTGCCAGCAGCCCAGGGCGGGAGAAGTTCAATGAGCAGTTCTTC. Protein sequence: CASSPGREKFNEQFF.

V is TRBV20-1 and J is TRBJ2-1; 9 nucleotides line up with TRBD2. V trimming: 5 bases; J trimming: 12 bases; junction bases outside the gene matches: 2. The length of the CDR3 is 10 residues. The germline V gene has CDR1 DFQATT and CDR2 SNEGSKA (reference sequence). The CDR3 sequence is CSALSGRQFF. The CDR3, as DNA: TGCAGTGCTCTTAGCGGGAGGCAGTTCTTC.